This T cell receptor beta chain comes out of a study of early T cells in non-severe SARS-CoV-2 infection. The overall study: It was bulk RNA from unsorted whole blood that was sequenced, and the chains were unpaired.

This clonotype has ten or more counts. The antigen remains unidentified. Individual cDNA molecules received unique molecular identifiers. TCRdb ran MiXCR on the 5' RACE reads and lists one entry per CDR3 protein. This table holds tens of thousands of distinct CDR3 sequences, more than 8.5% found once. Notes on the study in general: Reliance on VDJdb matching favored anti-spike CD8 responses; private and CD4 specificities were missed.

Germline V gene data show CDR1 as MNHEY and CDR2 as SVGAGI. The V end lost 6 bases, the J end lost 0 bases, and 14 bases lay between the germline ends. The length of the CDR3 is 15 residues. This clonotype was sampled from an adult who was a healthcare worker with PCR-confirmed SARS-CoV-2 infection or an uninfected control (not recorded which). V gene TRBV6-5 combines with J gene TRBJ1-1, with D tentatively TRBD1 (5 bases). The sequenced sample consisted of whole blood. The CDR3 region is CASSRKDKMNTEAFF. CDR3 coding DNA: TGTGCCAGCAGCCGAAAGGACAAAATGAACACTGAAGCTTTCTTT.